The 23 T cell receptor beta chains listed next were all sequenced from one sample in a study of T cells expressing NK-cell markers. TCRdb reprocessed the 5' RACE reads and stores each CDR3 protein as one record, lacking DNA. Its listing shows 200,000 to 300,000 distinct CDR3 sequences. The sample was blood T cells: a sorted CD56 or NKG2C T cell subset, CD4+ or CD8+ T cells, or bulk PBMC T cells (not recorded which). The receptor set was obtained from a woman aged 18 to 75 in good health.

V gene TRBV10-1 combines with J gene TRBJ1-1; the D gene TCRdb calls, TRBD1, cannot be checked with no DNA. The CDR3 is 13 amino acids. Germline V gene data show CDR1 as WNHNN and CDR2 as SYGVQD (reference sequence). The CDR3 region is CAGGYRQNTEAFF.

The CDR3 sequence is CSAREGSVSYNEQFF. The chain combines TRBV20-1 with TRBJ2-1; TCRdb reports TRBD2, a call that lacks DNA to check it against. This CDR3 has 15 amino acids. Looked up from germline, CDR1 is DFQATT and CDR2 is SNEGSKA (reference sequence).

The CDR3 is CASSSRRGLNEQFF. The chain joins TRBV27 to TRBJ2-1; TCRdb's D gene call, TRBD1, goes unchecked for lack of DNA. The germline gives CDR1 MNHEY, CDR2 SMNVEV (reference sequence). The CDR3 consists of 14 residues.

V gene TRBV20-1 combines with J gene TRBJ2-1; no DNA is available, so the TRBD2 call from TCRdb remains unchecked. This CDR3 comprises 16 residues. CDR1 is DFQATT and CDR2 is SNEGSKA in the germline V gene (reference sequence). CDR3 sequence reads: CSARSGAGGSYNEQFF.

The rearrangement links TRBV25-1 to TRBJ2-1; TCRdb's D gene call, TRBD2, goes unchecked for lack of DNA. Per germline, CDR1 MGHDK and CDR2 SYGVNS. The CDR3 is 14 amino acids. The CDR3 here is CASTLAGTYNEQFF.

The V gene is TRBV7-3, the J gene TRBJ1-1; TCRdb outputs TRBD1, but without DNA this stays unchecked. CDR1 and CDR2 (germline): SGHTA, FQGTGA. The CDR3 covers 15 residues. CDR3: CASSLTAGPNTEAFF.

This chain uses TRBV4-3 with TRBJ1-4. CDR1 and CDR2 (germline): LGHNA, YSLEER. The CDR3 loop spans 13 amino acids. The CDR3 protein is CASSSEVGKKLFF.

The chain recombines TRBV29-1 with TRBJ1-5; checking the TCRdb D call of TRBD1 is not possible without DNA. This CDR3 spans 14 amino acids. Germline V gene data show CDR1 as SQVTM and CDR2 as ANQGSEA. The CDR3 sequence is CSAAMGTGGQPQHF.

The chain joins TRBV30 to TRBJ2-1; without DNA, the TCRdb call of TRBD1 cannot be checked. The CDR3 is 12 residues long. CDR1 is GTSNPN, CDR2 SVGIG, per germline (reference sequence). CDR3 sequence reads: CAWSPGWNEQFF.

The V gene is TRBV11-2, the J gene TRBJ1-1; the TCRdb call, TRBD1, lacks DNA for checking. This CDR3 contains 15 residues. Per germline, CDR1 SGHAT and CDR2 FQNNGV. The CDR3 loop is CASSLTQGRRTEAFF.

This sequence joins TRBV11-2 and TRBJ1-4. CDR1 is SGHAT and CDR2 is FQNNGV in the germline V gene. The CDR3 loop spans 15 amino acids. This CDR3 reads CASSLDILHPEKLFF. The variable domain in full, completed from reference TRBV11-2 and TRBJ1-4, reads EAGVAQSPRYKIIEKRQSVAFWCNPISGHATLYWYQQILGQGPKLLIQFQNNGVVDDSQLPKDRFSAERLKGVDSTLKIQPAKLEDSAVYLCASSLDILHPEKLFFGSGTQLSVL.

This chain connects TRBV2 to TRBJ1-6. The CDR3 loop spans 14 amino acids. In germline, CDR1 is SNHLY, CDR2 FYNNEI. CDR3 protein: CASSEGRINSPLHF.

The chain combines TRBV12-3 or TRBV12-4 with TRBJ2-1; TCRdb selects TRBD1, and the lack of DNA leaves this call unchecked. CDR3 length: 15 amino acids. CDR3 residues: CASSPMGGGLNEQFF.

J is TRBJ2-3 and V is TRBV11-3; TCRdb proposes TRBD2, but this gene call is untestable without DNA. Looked up from germline, CDR1 is SGHNT and CDR2 is YENEEA. The CDR3 is 14 amino acids. The CDR3 sequence is CASSQARRADTQYF. The whole variable domain, remainder taken from reference TRBV11-3 and TRBJ2-3, is EAGVVQSPRYKIIEKKQPVAFWCNPISGHNTLYWYLQNLGQGPELLIRYENEEAVDDSQLPKDRFSAERLKGVDSTLKIQPAELGDSAVYLCASSQARRADTQYFGPGTRLTVL.

This chain connects TRBV25-1 to TRBJ1-1; TCRdb's D call, TRBD1, is unchecked because there is no DNA. The CDR3 runs 16 residues. Germline V CDR1 and CDR2: MGHDK, SYGVNS. CDR3 amino acids: CASSESWWTTNTEAFF.

The gene calls are TRBV18 and TRBJ2-7. The CDR3 contains 13 residues. The germline CDR1 and CDR2 sequences are KGHSH and LQKENI. Here the CDR3 reads CASSPQWDYEQYF.

CDR3 sequence reads: CASSPGSWRFYEQYF. The genes are TRBV18 and TRBJ2-7. The CDR3 runs to 15 residues. Germline loops: CDR1 KGHSH, CDR2 LQKENI.

The CDR3 spells CSVLRLAGGRGYEQYF. The chain joins TRBV20-1 to TRBJ2-7; checking the TCRdb D call of TRBD2 is not possible without DNA. Germline CDR1 and CDR2: DFQATT and SNEGSKA (reference sequence). This CDR3 contains 16 residues.

The V call is TRBV7-3, the J call TRBJ2-3. This CDR3 has 16 amino acids. Germline assignment: CDR1 SGHTA and CDR2 FQGTGA. This chain's CDR3 is CASSSQPGASTDTQYF.

This sequence joins TRBV27 and TRBJ2-3. The germline V gene has CDR1 MNHEY and CDR2 SMNVEV (reference sequence). The CDR3 is made up of 12 amino acids. The CDR3 reads CASSAQSGTQYF.

The chain links TRBV18 to TRBJ1-5. CDR3 length: 14 residues. Germline V lookup: CDR1 KGHSH, CDR2 LQKENI. CDR3 residues: CASSPDSTNQPQHF. Together with reference TRBV18 and TRBJ1-5, the CDR3 gives the full variable domain: NAGVMQNPRHLVRRRGQEARLRCSPMKGHSHVYWYRQLPEEGLKFMVYLQKENIIDESGMPKERFSAEFPKEGPSILRIQQVVRGDSAAYFCASSPDSTNQPQHFGDGTRLSIL.

The chain's CDR3 is CASSLGGGADTQYF. This sequence joins TRBV7-2 and TRBJ2-3; TCRdb returns TRBD1, unconfirmable since there is no DNA. CDR3 length: 14 residues. Germline CDR1 and CDR2: SGHTA and FQGNSA.

J is TRBJ2-3 and V is TRBV18; as DNA is missing, the TRBD2 call by TCRdb cannot be tested. Per germline, CDR1 KGHSH and CDR2 LQKENI. CDR3 length: 16 amino acids. CDR3 amino acids: CASSPQLAEGGDTQYF.